This entry concerns a single TCR beta chain. The antigen remains undetermined. The data derive from a study of T cell responses to AZD1222 COVID-19 vaccine. General study findings and limits: All repertoire sampling was performed exclusively after the peak T cell response.

Here immunoSEQ multiplex PCR was the method, and the copy in TCRdb shows in-frame clones only, minus some. Here the sample spans 150,000 or so clones, approximately 94% being singletons. V dropped 7 bases and J dropped 10 bases, with 14 bases sitting between them. CDR1 is MNHEY and CDR2 is SVGAGI in the germline V gene. The CDR3 covers 13 residues. The source material was peripheral blood, sampled on day 0 of AZD1222 vaccination. This chain connects TRBV6-5 to TRBJ1-6, with D unresolved. The sequence derives from an adult in good health. The CDR3 DNA reads TGTGCCAGCACCGGGCGGCCCGAATCACCCCTCCACTTT. Protein: CASTGRPESPLHF.